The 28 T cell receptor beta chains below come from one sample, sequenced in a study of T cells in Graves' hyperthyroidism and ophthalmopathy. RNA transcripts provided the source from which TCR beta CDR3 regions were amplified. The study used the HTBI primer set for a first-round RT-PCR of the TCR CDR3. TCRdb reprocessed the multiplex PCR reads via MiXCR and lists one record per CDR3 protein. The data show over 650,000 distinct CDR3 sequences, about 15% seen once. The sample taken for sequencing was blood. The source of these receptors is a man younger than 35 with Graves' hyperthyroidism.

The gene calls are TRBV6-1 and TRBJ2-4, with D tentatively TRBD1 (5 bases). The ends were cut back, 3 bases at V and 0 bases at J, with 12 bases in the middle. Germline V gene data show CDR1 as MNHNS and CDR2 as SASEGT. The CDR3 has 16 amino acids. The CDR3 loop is CASSEGPPLAKNIQYF. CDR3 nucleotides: TGTGCCAGCAGTGAGGGGCCCCCACTAGCCAAAAACATTCAGTACTTC.

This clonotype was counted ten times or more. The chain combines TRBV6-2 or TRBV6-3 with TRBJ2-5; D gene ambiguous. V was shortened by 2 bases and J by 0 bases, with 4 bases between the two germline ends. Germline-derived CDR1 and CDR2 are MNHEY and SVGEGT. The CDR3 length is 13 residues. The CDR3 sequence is CASSYPNQETQYF. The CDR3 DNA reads TGTGCCAGCAGTTACCCCAACCAAGAGACCCAGTACTTC.

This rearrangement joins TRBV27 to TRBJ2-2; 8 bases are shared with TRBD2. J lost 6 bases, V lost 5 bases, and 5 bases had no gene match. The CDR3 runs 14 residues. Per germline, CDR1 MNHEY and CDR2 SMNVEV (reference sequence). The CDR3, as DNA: TGTGCCAGCAGTGTGGGTAGCGGGGCCGGGGAGCTGTTTTTT. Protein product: CASSVGSGAGELFF.

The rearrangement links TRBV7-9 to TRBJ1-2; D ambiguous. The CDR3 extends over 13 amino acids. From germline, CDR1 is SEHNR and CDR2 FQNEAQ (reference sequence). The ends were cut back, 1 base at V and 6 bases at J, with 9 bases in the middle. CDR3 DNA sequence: TGTGCCAGCAGCTTAGGGTACGGGGATGGCTACACCTTC. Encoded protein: CASSLGYGDGYTF.

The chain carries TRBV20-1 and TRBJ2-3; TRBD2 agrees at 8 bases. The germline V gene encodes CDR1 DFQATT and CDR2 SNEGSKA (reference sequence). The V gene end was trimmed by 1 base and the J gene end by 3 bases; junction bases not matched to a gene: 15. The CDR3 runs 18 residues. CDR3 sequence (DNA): TGCAGTGCTAGAGCCGTCCCGGGACTAGGACGAACGACAGATACGCAGTATTTT. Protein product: CSARAVPGLGRTTDTQYF.

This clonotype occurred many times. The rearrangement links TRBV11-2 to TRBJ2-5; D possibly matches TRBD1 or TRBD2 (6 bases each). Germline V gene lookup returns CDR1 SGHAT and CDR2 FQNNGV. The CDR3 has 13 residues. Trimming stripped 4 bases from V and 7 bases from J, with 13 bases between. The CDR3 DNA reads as TGTGCCAGCAGCTCCGGGGGCCTGGGGACCCAGTACTTC. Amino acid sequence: CASSSGGLGTQYF.

CDR3 nucleotide sequence: TGCAGTGCTCGGGCTAACACCGGGGAGCTGTTTTTT. Translated, it gives CSARANTGELFF. This chain uses TRBV20-1 with TRBJ2-2; D remains unclear. CDR3 size: 12 residues. V lost 5 bases and J 2 bases, leaving 6 bases between the germline ends. CDR1 DFQATT and CDR2 SNEGSKA come from the germline V gene (reference sequence).

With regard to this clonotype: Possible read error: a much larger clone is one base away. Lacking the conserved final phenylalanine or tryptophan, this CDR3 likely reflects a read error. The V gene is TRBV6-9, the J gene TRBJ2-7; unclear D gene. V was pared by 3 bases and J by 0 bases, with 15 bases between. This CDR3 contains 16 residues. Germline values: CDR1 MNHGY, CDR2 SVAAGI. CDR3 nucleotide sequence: TGTGCCAGCAGTTACTATCCCCCAGGCCTCTCCTACGAGCAGTACTCC. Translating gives CASSYYPPGLSYEQYS.

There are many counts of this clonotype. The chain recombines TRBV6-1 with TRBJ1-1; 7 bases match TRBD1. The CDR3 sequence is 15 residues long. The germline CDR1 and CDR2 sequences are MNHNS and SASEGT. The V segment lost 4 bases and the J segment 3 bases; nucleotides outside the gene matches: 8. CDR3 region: CASSAREGAYTEAFF. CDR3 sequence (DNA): TGTGCCAGCAGTGCGCGTGAGGGGGCCTACACTGAAGCTTTCTTT.

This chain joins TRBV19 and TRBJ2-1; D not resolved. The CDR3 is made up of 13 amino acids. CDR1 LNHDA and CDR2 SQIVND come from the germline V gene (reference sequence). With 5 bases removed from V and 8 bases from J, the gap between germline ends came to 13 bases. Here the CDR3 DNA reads TGTGCCAGTAGTGTCCGAGTAGCTGATGAGCAGTTCTTC. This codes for CASSVRVADEQFF.

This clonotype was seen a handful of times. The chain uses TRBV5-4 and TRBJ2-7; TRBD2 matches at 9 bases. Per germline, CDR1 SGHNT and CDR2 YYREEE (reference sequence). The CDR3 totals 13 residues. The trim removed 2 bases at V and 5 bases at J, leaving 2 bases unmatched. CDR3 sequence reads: CASSFSGSHEQYF. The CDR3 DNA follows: TGTGCCAGCAGCTTTAGCGGGAGCCACGAGCAGTACTTC.

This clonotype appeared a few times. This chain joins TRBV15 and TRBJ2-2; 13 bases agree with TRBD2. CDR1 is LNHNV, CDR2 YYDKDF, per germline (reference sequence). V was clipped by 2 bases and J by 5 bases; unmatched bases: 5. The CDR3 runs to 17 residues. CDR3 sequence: CATSRTPGLAGTGELFF. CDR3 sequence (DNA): TGTGCCACCAGCAGAACACCGGGACTAGCGGGAACCGGGGAGCTGTTTTTT.

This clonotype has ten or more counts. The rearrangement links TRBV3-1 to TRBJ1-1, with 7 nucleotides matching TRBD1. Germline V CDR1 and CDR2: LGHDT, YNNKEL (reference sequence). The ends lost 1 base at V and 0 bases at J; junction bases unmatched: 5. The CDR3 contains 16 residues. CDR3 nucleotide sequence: TGTGCCAGCAGCCAAGGATCCGACAGGGTGAACACTGAAGCTTTCTTT. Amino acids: CASSQGSDRVNTEAFF.

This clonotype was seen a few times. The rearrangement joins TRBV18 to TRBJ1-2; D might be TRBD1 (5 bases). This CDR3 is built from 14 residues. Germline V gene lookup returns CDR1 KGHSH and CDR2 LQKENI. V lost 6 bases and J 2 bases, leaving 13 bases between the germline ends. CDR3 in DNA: TGTGCCAGCTCGCCAGGGATTTTGAACTATGGCTACACCTTC. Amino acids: CASSPGILNYGYTF.

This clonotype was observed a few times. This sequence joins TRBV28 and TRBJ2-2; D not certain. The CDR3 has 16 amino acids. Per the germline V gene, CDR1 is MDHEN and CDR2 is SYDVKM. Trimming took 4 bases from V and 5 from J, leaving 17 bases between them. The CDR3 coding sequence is TGTGCCAGCAGTTCCCCCCGGACCAAGAAAACCGGGGAGCTGTTTTTT. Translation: CASSSPRTKKTGELFF.

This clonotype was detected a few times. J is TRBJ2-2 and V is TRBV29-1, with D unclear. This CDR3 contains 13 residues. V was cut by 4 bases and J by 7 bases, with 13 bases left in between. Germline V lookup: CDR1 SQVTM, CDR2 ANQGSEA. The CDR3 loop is CSVGNLPIGELFF. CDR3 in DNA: TGCAGCGTTGGGAACCTTCCGATCGGGGAGCTGTTTTTT.

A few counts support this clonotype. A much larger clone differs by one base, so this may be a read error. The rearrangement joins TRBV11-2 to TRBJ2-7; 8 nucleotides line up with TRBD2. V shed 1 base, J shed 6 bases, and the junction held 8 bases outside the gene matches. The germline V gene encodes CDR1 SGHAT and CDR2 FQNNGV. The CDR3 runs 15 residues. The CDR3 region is CASSLAHSGGCEQYF. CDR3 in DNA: TGTGCCAGCAGCTTAGCTCACAGCGGGGGCTGCGAGCAGTACTTC. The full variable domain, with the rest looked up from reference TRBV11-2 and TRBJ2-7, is EAGVAQSPRYKIIEKRQSVAFWCNPISGHATLYWYQQILGQGPKLLIQFQNNGVVDDSQLPKDRFSAERLKGVDSTLKIQPAKLEDSAVYLCASSLAHSGGCEQYFGPGTRLTVT.

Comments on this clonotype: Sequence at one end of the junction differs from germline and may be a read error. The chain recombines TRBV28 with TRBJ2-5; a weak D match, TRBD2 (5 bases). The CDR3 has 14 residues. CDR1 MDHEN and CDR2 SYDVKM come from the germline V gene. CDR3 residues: CAGSFTRSQETQYF. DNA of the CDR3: TGTGCCGGCAGTTTTACTAGAAGTCAAGAGACCCAGTACTTC.

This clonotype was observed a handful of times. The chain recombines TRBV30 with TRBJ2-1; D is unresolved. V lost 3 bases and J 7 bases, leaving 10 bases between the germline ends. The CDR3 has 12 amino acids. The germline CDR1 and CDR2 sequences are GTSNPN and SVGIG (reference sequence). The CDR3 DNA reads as TGTGCCTGGAGCGCTATAGGTAATGAGCAGTTCTTC. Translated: CAWSAIGNEQFF.

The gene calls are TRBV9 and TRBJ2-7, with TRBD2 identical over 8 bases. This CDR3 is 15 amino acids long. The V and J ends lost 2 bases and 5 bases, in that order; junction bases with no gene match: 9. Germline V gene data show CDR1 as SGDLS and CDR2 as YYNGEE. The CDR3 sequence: CASSVGRAGVDEQYF. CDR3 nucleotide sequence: TGTGCCAGCAGCGTCGGGAGGGCCGGCGTAGACGAGCAGTACTTC.

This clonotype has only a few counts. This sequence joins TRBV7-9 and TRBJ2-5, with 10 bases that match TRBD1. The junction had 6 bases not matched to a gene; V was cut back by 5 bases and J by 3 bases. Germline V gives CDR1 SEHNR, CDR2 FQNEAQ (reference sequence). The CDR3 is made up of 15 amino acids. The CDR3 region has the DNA TGTGCCAGCAGCCCGGGACAGGGGTTCGAAGAGACCCAGTACTTC. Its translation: CASSPGQGFEETQYF.

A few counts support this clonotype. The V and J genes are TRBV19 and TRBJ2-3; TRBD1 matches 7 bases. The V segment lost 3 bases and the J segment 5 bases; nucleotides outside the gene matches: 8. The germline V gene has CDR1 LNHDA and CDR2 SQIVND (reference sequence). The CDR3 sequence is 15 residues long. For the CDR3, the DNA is TGTGCCAGTAGTATTCGCAGGGGGTTTAGAGATACGCAGTATTTT. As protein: CASSIRRGFRDTQYF.

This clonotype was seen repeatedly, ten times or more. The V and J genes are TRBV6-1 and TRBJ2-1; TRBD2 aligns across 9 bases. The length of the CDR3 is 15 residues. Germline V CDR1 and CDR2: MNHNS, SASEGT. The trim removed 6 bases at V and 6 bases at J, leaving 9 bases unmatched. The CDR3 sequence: CASSVLAGRSNEQFF. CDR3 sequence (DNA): TGTGCCAGCAGCGTTCTAGCGGGAAGGAGCAATGAGCAGTTCTTC.

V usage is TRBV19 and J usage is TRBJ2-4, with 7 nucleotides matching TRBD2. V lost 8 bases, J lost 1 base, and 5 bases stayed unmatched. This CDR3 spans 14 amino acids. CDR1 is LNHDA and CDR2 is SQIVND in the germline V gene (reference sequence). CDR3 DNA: TGTGCCAGTGGGGGGGGTCAGGCCAAAAACATTCAGTACTTC. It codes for CASGGGQAKNIQYF.

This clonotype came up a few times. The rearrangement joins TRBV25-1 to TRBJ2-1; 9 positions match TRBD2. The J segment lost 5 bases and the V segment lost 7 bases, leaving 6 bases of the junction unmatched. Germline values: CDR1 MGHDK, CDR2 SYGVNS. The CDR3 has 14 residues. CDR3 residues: CASTASGTHNEQFF. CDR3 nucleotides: TGTGCCAGCACCGCTAGCGGGACGCACAATGAGCAGTTCTTC.

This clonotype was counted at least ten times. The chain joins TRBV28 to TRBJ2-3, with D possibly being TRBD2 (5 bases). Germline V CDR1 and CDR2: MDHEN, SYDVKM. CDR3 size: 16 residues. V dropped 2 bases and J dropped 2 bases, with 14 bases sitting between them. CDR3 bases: TGTGCCAGCAGTTTAGGGAGCAGTTCAGCCACAGATACGCAGTATTTT. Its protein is CASSLGSSSATDTQYF.

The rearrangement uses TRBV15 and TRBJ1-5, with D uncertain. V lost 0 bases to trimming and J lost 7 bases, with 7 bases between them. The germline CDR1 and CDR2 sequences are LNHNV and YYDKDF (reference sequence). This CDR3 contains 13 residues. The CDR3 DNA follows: TGTGCCACCAGCAGAGATCGGCCCCAGCCCCAGCATTTT. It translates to CATSRDRPQPQHF. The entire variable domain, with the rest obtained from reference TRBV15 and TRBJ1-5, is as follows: DAMVIQNPRYQVTQFGKPVTLSCSQTLNHNVMYWYQQKSSQAPKLLFHYYDKDFNNEADTPDNFQSRRPNTSFCFLDIRSPGLGDTAMYLCATSRDRPQPQHFGDGTRLSIL.

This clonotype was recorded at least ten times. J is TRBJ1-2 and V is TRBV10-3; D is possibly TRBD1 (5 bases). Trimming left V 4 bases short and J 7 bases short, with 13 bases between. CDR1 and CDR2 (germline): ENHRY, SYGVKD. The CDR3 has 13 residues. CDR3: CAISVEQAIGYTF. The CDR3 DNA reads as TGTGCCATCAGTGTGGAACAGGCCATTGGCTACACCTTC.